This T cell receptor (beta chain) was sequenced for a study of PD-L1 blockade in urothelial cancer. Study details: Men with urothelial cancer arising in the bladder made up about 90% of the roughly 29 patients. Specimens of blood held a median count of about 140,000 T cells.

Overall study results and limits: By 3 weeks, tumor-associated blood clones had expanded more in durable-benefit patients.

Sequenced by immunoSEQ multiplex PCR; TCRdb stores in-frame clones only, minus some. The sample contains 15,000 to 20,000 clones, roughly 90% of which appear only once. Germline lookup yields CDR1 SGDLS and CDR2 YYNGEE. The V end was cut by 3 bases, the J end by 1 base, with 12 bases between. The CDR3 runs to 15 residues. Patient sample counts ranged from 1 to 8, pretreatment and on-treatment. In regard to this clone: Its matching antigen is unknown.

The chain recombines TRBV9 with TRBJ2-3; D might be TRBD2 (5 bases). The sequencing here drew on PBMCs, taken around atezolizumab (anti-PD-L1) treatment. The TCR was taken from a man aged 50-60 years with urothelial cancer. CDR3 amino acids: CASSGGLVGTDTQYF. CDR3 sequence (DNA): TGTGCCAGCAGCGGAGGGTTGGTTGGCACAGATACGCAGTATTTT.